A selection of T cell receptor beta chains follows, all from one sample in a study of T cell repertoires in cytomegalovirus infection. TCRdb itself ran the reads through MiXCR, one entry per CDR3 protein. The sample has roughly 920,000 distinct CDR3 sequences, about a third seen once. The antigens these receptors bind are not known. The starting material was cultured CD8+ T cells from PBMCs, obtained from culture after CMV antigen stimulation. The receptors derive from a human donor in good health (CMV status not recorded). Some clones in this sample may be carry-over from other donors' samples. Both conserved end residues are part of each CDR3. Fields, in order: V gene, D gene, clone size, J gene, CDR3 protein, CDR3 DNA. A D gene is named only where the DNA matches it firmly. A row's size may be missing; if present it is once, few, many or a size class.

v_call: TRBV28
d_call: TRBD1
clone_size: many
j_call: TRBJ1-1
cdr3_aa: CASLDLAGGVNTEAFF
cdr3_nt: TGTGCCAGCCTCGACCTTGCAGGGGGAGTGAACACTGAAGCTTTCTTT

v_call: TRBV6-5
d_call: NA
clone_size: few
j_call: TRBJ1-6
cdr3_aa: CASRAGAYNSPLHF
cdr3_nt: TGTGCCAGCAGGGCCGGGGCTTATAATTCACCCCTCCACTTT

v_call: TRBV10-3
d_call: NA
clone_size: NA
j_call: TRBJ2-1
cdr3_aa: CATRRDNEQFF
cdr3_nt: TGTGCCACAAGACGGGACAATGAGCAGTTCTTC

v_call: TRBV20-1
d_call: TRBD2
clone_size: few
j_call: TRBJ2-3
cdr3_aa: CSARGRNEPSGVYTDTQYF
cdr3_nt: TGCAGTGCTAGAGGACGTAATGAGCCTAGCGGGGTATACACAGATACGCAGTATTTT

v_call: TRBV6-2/TRBV6-3
d_call: NA
clone_size: NA
j_call: TRBJ1-5
cdr3_aa: CASSYSWAYSNQPQHF
cdr3_nt: TGTGCCAGCAGTTACTCGTGGGCTTATAGCAATCAGCCCCAGCATTTT

v_call: TRBV6-5
d_call: NA
clone_size: few
j_call: TRBJ1-2
cdr3_aa: CASSYSEGRRGYTF
cdr3_nt: TGTGCCAGCAGTTACTCCGAAGGAAGACGTGGCTACACCTTC

v_call: TRBV7-2
d_call: TRBD2
clone_size: many
j_call: TRBJ2-1
cdr3_aa: CASSLGASGGAGYNEQFF
cdr3_nt: TGTGCCAGCAGCTTAGGGGCTAGCGGGGGGGCGGGGTACAATGAGCAGTTCTTC

v_call: TRBV5-5
d_call: NA
clone_size: many
j_call: TRBJ2-7
cdr3_aa: CASSLHRATYEQYF
cdr3_nt: TGTGCCAGCAGCTTGCACAGGGCCACCTACGAGCAGTACTTC

v_call: TRBV24-1
d_call: TRBD1
clone_size: few
j_call: TRBJ2-5
cdr3_aa: CATSDLRGQGAIETQYF
cdr3_nt: TGTGCCACCAGTGATTTGAGGGGACAGGGGGCTATCGAGACCCAGTACTTC

v_call: TRBV7-3
d_call: TRBD2
clone_size: many
j_call: TRBJ2-3
cdr3_aa: CASSLKGLAFVTDTQYF
cdr3_nt: TGTGCCAGCAGCTTAAAAGGACTAGCCTTCGTCACAGATACGCAGTATTTT

v_call: TRBV6-1
d_call: NA
clone_size: NA
j_call: TRBJ1-1
cdr3_aa: CASSELGTTEAFF
cdr3_nt: TGTGCCAGCAGTGAATTGGGAACCACTGAAGCTTTCTTT

v_call: TRBV7-6
d_call: NA
clone_size: many
j_call: TRBJ1-1
cdr3_aa: CASFGAGAEAFF
cdr3_nt: TGTGCCAGCTTTGGGGCGGGGGCTGAAGCTTTCTTT

v_call: TRBV6-1
d_call: TRBD1
clone_size: NA
j_call: TRBJ2-4
cdr3_aa: CASSAGTVVSAKNIQYF
cdr3_nt: TGTGCCAGCAGTGCCGGGACAGTCGTCTCTGCCAAAAACATTCAGTACTTC

v_call: TRBV7-9
d_call: NA
clone_size: NA
j_call: TRBJ2-3
cdr3_aa: CASTPLQGVSTDTQYF
cdr3_nt: TGTGCCAGCACCCCGTTACAGGGCGTTAGCACAGATACGCAGTATTTT

v_call: TRBV7-2
d_call: NA
clone_size: many
j_call: TRBJ2-5
cdr3_aa: CASSKQGGETQYF
cdr3_nt: TGTGCCAGCAGCAAACAGGGAGGGGAGACCCAGTACTTC

v_call: TRBV7-9
d_call: NA
clone_size: NA
j_call: TRBJ1-1
cdr3_aa: CASSLWGPEAFF
cdr3_nt: TGTGCCAGCAGCTTATGGGGTCCCGAAGCTTTCTTT

v_call: TRBV6-1
d_call: NA
clone_size: NA
j_call: TRBJ2-1
cdr3_aa: CASSGDPNNEQFF
cdr3_nt: TGTGCCAGCAGTGGGGACCCGAACAATGAGCAGTTCTTC

v_call: TRBV27
d_call: NA
clone_size: NA
j_call: TRBJ1-6
cdr3_aa: CASRYPGPNSPLHF
cdr3_nt: TGTGCCAGCAGATACCCGGGACCGAATTCACCCCTCCACTTT

v_call: TRBV7-9
d_call: TRBD1
clone_size: NA
j_call: TRBJ2-1
cdr3_aa: CASSGGQGGNEQFF
cdr3_nt: TGTGCCAGCAGCGGGGGACAGGGTGGAAATGAGCAGTTCTTC

v_call: TRBV19
d_call: NA
clone_size: NA
j_call: TRBJ1-2
cdr3_aa: CASSILPASWNYGYTF
cdr3_nt: TGTGCCAGTAGTATCTTGCCGGCCTCATGGAACTATGGCTACACCTTC

v_call: TRBV28
d_call: TRBD1
clone_size: few
j_call: TRBJ1-5
cdr3_aa: CASSLTGAIGNQPQHF
cdr3_nt: TGTGCCAGCAGTCTGACAGGGGCTATAGGCAATCAGCCCCAGCATTTT

v_call: TRBV5-1
d_call: NA
clone_size: NA
j_call: TRBJ1-4
cdr3_aa: CASSLEAEANEKLFF
cdr3_nt: TGCGCCAGCAGCTTGGAAGCAGAAGCTAATGAAAAACTGTTTTTT

v_call: TRBV5-6
d_call: NA
clone_size: NA
j_call: TRBJ2-1
cdr3_aa: CASSLAIRGGGYNEQFF
cdr3_nt: TGTGCCAGCAGCTTGGCCATCAGGGGAGGAGGATACAATGAGCAGTTCTTC

v_call: TRBV5-5
d_call: NA
clone_size: few
j_call: TRBJ1-1
cdr3_aa: CASSLEEYEAFF
cdr3_nt: TGTGCCAGCAGCTTGGAGGAATATGAAGCTTTCTTT

v_call: TRBV14
d_call: NA
clone_size: NA
j_call: TRBJ2-3
cdr3_aa: CASSPTFDGYTDTQYF
cdr3_nt: TGTGCCAGCAGCCCAACATTCGACGGATACACAGATACGCAGTATTTT

v_call: TRBV29-1
d_call: NA
clone_size: NA
j_call: TRBJ2-2
cdr3_aa: CSATVEATGELFF
cdr3_nt: TGCAGCGCTACGGTGGAGGCCACCGGGGAGCTGTTTTTT

v_call: TRBV29-1
d_call: TRBD2
clone_size: NA
j_call: TRBJ2-2
cdr3_aa: CSVELAGLGRELFF
cdr3_nt: TGCAGCGTTGAGCTAGCGGGTCTTGGTAGGGAGCTGTTTTTT

v_call: TRBV19
d_call: TRBD1
clone_size: NA
j_call: TRBJ1-5
cdr3_aa: CASQGGYNQPQHF
cdr3_nt: TGTGCCAGCCAAGGGGGCTACAATCAGCCCCAGCATTTT

v_call: TRBV20-1
d_call: NA
clone_size: once
j_call: TRBJ2-7
cdr3_aa: CSARDPAFGGPLYEQYF
cdr3_nt: TGCAGTGCTAGAGATCCGGCGTTCGGGGGGCCTCTCTACGAGCAGTACTTC

v_call: TRBV7-9
d_call: TRBD1
clone_size: few
j_call: TRBJ1-5
cdr3_aa: CASSADRGLPQHF
cdr3_nt: TGTGCCAGCAGCGCCGACAGGGGGCTGCCCCAGCATTTT

v_call: TRBV7-6
d_call: TRBD1
clone_size: once
j_call: TRBJ1-1
cdr3_aa: CASSGQGQLNTEAFF
cdr3_nt: TGTGCCAGCAGTGGACAGGGGCAGCTTAACACTGAAGCTTTCTTT

v_call: TRBV11-1
d_call: TRBD2
clone_size: NA
j_call: TRBJ2-1
cdr3_aa: CASSSAGTSGVYNEQFF
cdr3_nt: TGTGCCAGCAGCTCGGCCGGGACTAGCGGGGTTTACAATGAGCAGTTCTTC

v_call: TRBV19
d_call: TRBD2
clone_size: NA
j_call: TRBJ2-5
cdr3_aa: CASSIGSGGAWETQYF
cdr3_nt: TGTGCCAGTAGTATAGGTAGCGGGGGGGCCTGGGAGACCCAGTACTTC

v_call: TRBV12-3/TRBV12-4
d_call: NA
clone_size: NA
j_call: TRBJ1-2
cdr3_aa: CASSFWDLERGYTF
cdr3_nt: TGTGCCAGCAGTTTTTGGGACCTGGAACGTGGCTACACCTTC

v_call: TRBV6-5
d_call: NA
clone_size: NA
j_call: TRBJ1-2
cdr3_aa: CASSTPFGTLYGYTF
cdr3_nt: TGTGCCAGCAGTACCCCATTCGGGACCCTCTATGGCTACACCTTC

v_call: TRBV6-5
d_call: NA
clone_size: few
j_call: TRBJ2-5
cdr3_aa: CATYGVDQETQYF
cdr3_nt: TGTGCCACCTACGGGGTGGACCAAGAGACCCAGTACTTC

v_call: TRBV7-9
d_call: NA
clone_size: NA
j_call: TRBJ2-5
cdr3_aa: CASSGSNQETQYF
cdr3_nt: TGTGCCAGCAGCGGGAGCAACCAAGAGACCCAGTACTTC

v_call: TRBV7-4
d_call: NA
clone_size: few
j_call: TRBJ2-5
cdr3_aa: CASSSPVGTRYQETQYF
cdr3_nt: TGTGCCAGCAGCTCTCCTGTAGGGACCCGGTACCAAGAGACCCAGTACTTC